This T cell receptor (beta chain) was captured by sequencing in a study of T-cell memory formation after mild COVID-19. Study-level information: Most TCR clusters belonged to a single donor.

After 5'RACE with constant-segment primers, TCR alpha and TCR beta cDNA libraries carrying sample barcodes and UMIs were obtained. TCRdb reprocessed the 5' RACE reads with MiXCR, giving one entry per CDR3 protein. The sample records fewer than 700,000 distinct CDR3 sequences, roughly 20% being singletons. This clonotype was counted at least ten times. What it recognizes is unknown. Trimming took 4 bases from V and 0 from J; bases not matched to a gene: 26. CDR3 length equals 23 residues. Study findings and constraints: Several responding clones turned up in pre-infection memory, indicating that cross-reactive memory may have taken part. Clones that contracted from day 15 to 85 had balanced CD4/CD8; later expanders were CD4+ biased.

Sequenced sample: PBMCs or a T cell subset sorted from them (not recorded which). The receptor comes from an adult woman who had mild COVID-19 (a few samples of this study predate the infection). Cell type and time point are not known. This chain links TRBV12-3 or TRBV12-4 with TRBJ2-1, with TRBD1 identical over 8 bases. CDR3 DNA: TGTGCCAGCAGTTCACGACAGGGGTATGGCTTCCAAAGGAAGGGGATCTCCTACAATGAGCAGTTCTTC. Translated, it gives CASSSRQGYGFQRKGISYNEQFF.